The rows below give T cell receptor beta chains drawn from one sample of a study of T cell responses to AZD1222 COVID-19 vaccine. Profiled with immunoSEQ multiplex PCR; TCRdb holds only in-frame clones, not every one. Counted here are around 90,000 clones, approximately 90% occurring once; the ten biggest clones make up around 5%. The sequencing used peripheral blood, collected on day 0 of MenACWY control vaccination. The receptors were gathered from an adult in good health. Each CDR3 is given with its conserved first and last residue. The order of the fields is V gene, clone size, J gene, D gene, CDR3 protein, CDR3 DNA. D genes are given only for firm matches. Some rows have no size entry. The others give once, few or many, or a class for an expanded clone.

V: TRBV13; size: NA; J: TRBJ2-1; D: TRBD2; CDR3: CASSLPFLAGGPDEQFF; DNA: TGTGCCAGCAGCCTCCCTTTCCTAGCGGGGGGGCCGGATGAGCAGTTCTTC
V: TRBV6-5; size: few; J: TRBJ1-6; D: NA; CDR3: CASLGQASNSPLHF; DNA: TGTGCCAGCTTGGGGCAGGCGTCAAATTCACCCCTCCACTTT
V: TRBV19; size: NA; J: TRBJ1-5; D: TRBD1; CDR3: CASSKDRAGQPQHF; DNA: TGTGCCAGTAGCAAAGACAGGGCCGGTCAGCCCCAGCATTTT
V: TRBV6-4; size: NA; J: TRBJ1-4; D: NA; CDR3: CASLIRGLFF; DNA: TGTGCCAGCCTGATCCGGGGACTGTTTTTT
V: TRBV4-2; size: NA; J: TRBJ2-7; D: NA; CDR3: CASSQGGGDSYEQYF; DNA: TGTGCCAGCAGCCAAGGAGGGGGGGACAGCTACGAGCAGTACTTC
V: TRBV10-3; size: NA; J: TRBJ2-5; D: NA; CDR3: CAISESGETQYF; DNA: TGTGCCATCAGTGAGTCTGGAGAGACCCAGTACTTC
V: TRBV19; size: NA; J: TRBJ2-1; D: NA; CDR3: CASSIPGRGGNEQFF; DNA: TGTGCCAGTAGTATCCCCGGCAGGGGAGGTAATGAGCAGTTCTTC
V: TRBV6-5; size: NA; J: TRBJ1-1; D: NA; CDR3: CASSYSAGPHTEAFF; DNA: TGTGCCAGCAGTTACTCCGCCGGACCTCACACTGAAGCTTTCTTT
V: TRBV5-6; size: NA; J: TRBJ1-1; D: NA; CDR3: CASSLWTGPDTEAFF; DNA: TGTGCCAGCAGCTTGTGGACCGGGCCGGACACTGAAGCTTTCTTT
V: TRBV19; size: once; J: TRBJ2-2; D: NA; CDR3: CASTLARTTGELFF; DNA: TGTGCCAGTACCCTCGCGCGGACCACCGGGGAGCTGTTTTTT
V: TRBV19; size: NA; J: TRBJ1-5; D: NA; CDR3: CASKQGSNQPQHF; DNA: TGTGCCAGTAAGCAGGGGAGCAATCAGCCCCAGCATTTT
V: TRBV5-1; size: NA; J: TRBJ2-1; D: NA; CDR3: CASSSSTGMGYNEQFF; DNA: TGCGCCAGCAGCTCCTCCACAGGGATGGGATACAATGAGCAGTTCTTC
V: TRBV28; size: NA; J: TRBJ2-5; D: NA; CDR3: CASSLSIGETQYF; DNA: TGTGCCAGCAGTTTATCCATAGGAGAGACCCAGTACTTC
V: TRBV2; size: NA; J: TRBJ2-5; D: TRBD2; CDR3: CASSEVSGGGTQYF; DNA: TGTGCCAGCAGTGAAGTCAGCGGGGGCGGGACCCAGTACTTC
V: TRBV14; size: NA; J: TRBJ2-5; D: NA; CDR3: CASSQRGNNQETQYF; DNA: TGTGCCAGCAGCCAAAGGGGGAACAACCAAGAGACCCAGTACTTC
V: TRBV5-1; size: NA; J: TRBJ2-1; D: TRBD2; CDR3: CASSGNSGSSYNEQFF; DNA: TGCGCCAGCAGCGGGAACAGCGGGAGTTCCTACAATGAGCAGTTCTTC
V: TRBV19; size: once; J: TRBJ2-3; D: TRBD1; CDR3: CASSDRGLGADTQYF; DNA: TGTGCCAGTAGCGACAGGGGGCTCGGCGCAGATACGCAGTATTTT
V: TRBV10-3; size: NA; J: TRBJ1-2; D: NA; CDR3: CAISEGPGYTF; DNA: TGTGCCATCAGTGAGGGGCCTGGCTACACCTTC
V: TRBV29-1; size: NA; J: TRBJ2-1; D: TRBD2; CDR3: CSSEGIAGVEQFF; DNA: TGCAGCTCCGAGGGTATAGCGGGAGTTGAGCAGTTCTTC
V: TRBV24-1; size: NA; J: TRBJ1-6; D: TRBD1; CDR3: CATKMGQGGSPLHF; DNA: TGTGCCACCAAGATGGGACAGGGGGGTTCACCCCTCCACTTT
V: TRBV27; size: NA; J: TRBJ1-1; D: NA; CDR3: CASSLKSYGPEAFF; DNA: TGTGCCAGCAGTTTAAAGTCATACGGGCCTGAAGCTTTCTTT
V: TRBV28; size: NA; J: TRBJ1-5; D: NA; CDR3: CASSGGSGRNQPQHF; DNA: TGTGCCAGCAGTGGGGGGTCAGGGAGGAATCAGCCCCAGCATTTT
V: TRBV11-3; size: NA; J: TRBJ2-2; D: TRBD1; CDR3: CASSLRQGASTGELFF; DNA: TGTGCCAGCAGCCTCCGACAGGGGGCGAGCACCGGGGAGCTGTTTTTT
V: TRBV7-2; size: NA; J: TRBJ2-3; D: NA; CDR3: CASSLGAGGTDTQYF; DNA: TGTGCCAGCAGCTTAGGGGCAGGGGGCACAGATACGCAGTATTTT
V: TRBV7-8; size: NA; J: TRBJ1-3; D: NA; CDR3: CASSLGPSGNTIYF; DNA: TGTGCCAGCAGCTTAGGACCCTCTGGAAACACCATATATTTT
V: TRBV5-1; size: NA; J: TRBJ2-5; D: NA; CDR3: CASSLAGIGGQETQYF; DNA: TGCGCCAGCAGCTTGGCCGGAATCGGGGGTCAAGAGACCCAGTACTTC
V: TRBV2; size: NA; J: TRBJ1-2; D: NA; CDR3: CASTPHIGYGYTF; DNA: TGTGCCAGCACCCCCCACATCGGCTATGGCTACACCTTC
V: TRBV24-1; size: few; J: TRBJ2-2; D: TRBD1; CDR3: CATSDFGTAAGELFF; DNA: TGTGCCACCAGTGATTTTGGGACAGCCGCGGGGGAGCTGTTTTTT
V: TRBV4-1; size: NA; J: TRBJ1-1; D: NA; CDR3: CASIRHLMTEAFF; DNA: TGCGCCAGCATCAGGCATTTGATGACTGAAGCTTTCTTT
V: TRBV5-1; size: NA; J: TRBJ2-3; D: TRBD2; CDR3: CASSFSSGMVDTQYF; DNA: TGCGCCAGCAGCTTTTCTAGCGGGATGGTAGATACGCAGTATTTT
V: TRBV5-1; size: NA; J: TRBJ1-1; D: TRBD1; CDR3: CASSLLGGRTEAFF; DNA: TGCGCCAGCAGCTTGCTAGGGGGCAGGACTGAAGCTTTCTTT
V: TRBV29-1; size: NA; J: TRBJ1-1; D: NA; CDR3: CSFTPGRGGNTEAFF; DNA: TGCAGCTTTACGCCCGGCCGTGGGGGGAACACTGAAGCTTTCTTT
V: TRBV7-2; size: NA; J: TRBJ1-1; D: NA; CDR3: CASSLEVAETEAFF; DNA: TGTGCCAGCAGCTTAGAGGTAGCAGAAACTGAAGCTTTCTTT
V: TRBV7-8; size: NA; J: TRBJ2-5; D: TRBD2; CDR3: CASRAGTSGGETQYF; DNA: TGTGCCAGCAGGGCCGGGACTAGCGGGGGAGAGACCCAGTACTTC
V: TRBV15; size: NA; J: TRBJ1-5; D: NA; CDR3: CATSKFQVSNQPQHF; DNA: TGTGCCACCAGCAAATTTCAGGTTAGCAATCAGCCCCAGCATTTT
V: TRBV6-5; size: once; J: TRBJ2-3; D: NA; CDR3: CASSNRLTDTQYF; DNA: TGTGCCAGCAGTAATAGACTGACAGATACGCAGTATTTT
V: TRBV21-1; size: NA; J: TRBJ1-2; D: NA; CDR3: CASSKSETRVFCYTF; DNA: TGTGCCAGCAGCAAAAGTGAGACACGGGTCTTCTGCTACACCTTC
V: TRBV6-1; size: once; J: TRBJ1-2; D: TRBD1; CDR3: CASSEDTDRVGYTF; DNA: TGTGCCAGCAGTGAAGATACGGACAGGGTGGGCTACACCTTC
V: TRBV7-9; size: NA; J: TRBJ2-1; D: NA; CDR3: CASSIGGAGYNEQFF; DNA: TGTGCCAGCAGCATTGGGGGGGCCGGCTACAATGAGCAGTTCTTC
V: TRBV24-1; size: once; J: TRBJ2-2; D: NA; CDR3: CATSDTGTDYTGELFF; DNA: TGTGCCACCAGTGACACCGGGACTGATTACACCGGGGAGCTGTTTTTT
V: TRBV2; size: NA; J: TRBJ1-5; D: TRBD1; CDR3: CASSPLGQGEPQHF; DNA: TGTGCCAGCAGTCCTCTGGGACAGGGAGAGCCCCAGCATTTT
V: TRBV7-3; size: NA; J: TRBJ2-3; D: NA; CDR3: CASSLTPVGTGTDTQYF; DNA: TGTGCCAGCAGCTTAACGCCGGTGGGGACCGGCACAGATACGCAGTATTTT
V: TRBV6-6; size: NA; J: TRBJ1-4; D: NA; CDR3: CASSYVGRDEKLFF; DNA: TGTGCCAGCAGTTACGTGGGACGGGATGAAAAACTGTTTTTT
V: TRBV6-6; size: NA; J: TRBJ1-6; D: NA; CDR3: CAAAVDYNSPLHF; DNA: TGTGCCGCGGCAGTAGACTATAATTCACCCCTCCACTTT
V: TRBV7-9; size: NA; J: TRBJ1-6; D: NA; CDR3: CASSATGNINNSPLHF; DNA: TGTGCCAGCAGCGCAACAGGAAACATTAACAATTCACCCCTCCACTTT
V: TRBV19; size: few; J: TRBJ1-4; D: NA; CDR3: CASRQTDTTNEKLFF; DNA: TGTGCCAGTAGGCAGACAGACACAACTAATGAAAAACTGTTTTTT
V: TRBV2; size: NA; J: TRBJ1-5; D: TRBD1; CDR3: CASSGDREQPQHF; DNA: TGTGCCAGCAGTGGGGACAGGGAACAGCCCCAGCATTTT
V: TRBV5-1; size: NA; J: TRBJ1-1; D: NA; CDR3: CASSYQQGSLEAFF; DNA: TGCGCCAGCAGCTACCAACAGGGTTCCCTTGAAGCTTTCTTT
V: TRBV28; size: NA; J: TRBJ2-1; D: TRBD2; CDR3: CASRRSGGAVGEQFF; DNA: TGTGCCAGCAGGAGAAGCGGGGGGGCCGTTGGTGAGCAGTTCTTC
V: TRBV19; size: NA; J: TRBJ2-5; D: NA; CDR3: CASSPTGNQETQYF; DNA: TGTGCCAGTAGTCCGACAGGTAACCAAGAGACCCAGTACTTC
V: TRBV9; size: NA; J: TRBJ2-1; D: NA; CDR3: CASGKEIDNEQFF; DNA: TGTGCCAGCGGTAAAGAGATAGACAATGAGCAGTTCTTC
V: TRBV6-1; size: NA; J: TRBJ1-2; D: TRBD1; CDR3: CASSEARQGEGYTF; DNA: TGTGCCAGCAGTGAAGCTAGACAGGGTGAGGGCTACACCTTC
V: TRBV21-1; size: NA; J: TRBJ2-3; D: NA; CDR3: CASSNEGAQYF; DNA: TGTGCCAGCAGCAATGAAGGGGCGCAGTATTTT
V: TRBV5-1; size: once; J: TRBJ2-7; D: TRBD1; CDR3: CASSIRQGRNEQYF; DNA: TGCGCCAGCAGCATAAGACAGGGTAGGAACGAGCAGTACTTC
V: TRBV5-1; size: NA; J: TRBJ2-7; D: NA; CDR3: CASSPGSLTNEQYF; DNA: TGCGCCAGCAGCCCCGGGAGCCTCACGAACGAGCAGTACTTC
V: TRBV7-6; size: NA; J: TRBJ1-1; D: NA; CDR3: CASSLGRESEAFF; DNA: TGTGCCAGCAGCTTAGGGCGAGAGTCTGAAGCTTTCTTT
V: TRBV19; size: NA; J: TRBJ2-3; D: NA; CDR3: CASARGTDTQYF; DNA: TGTGCCAGTGCCCGGGGGACAGATACGCAGTATTTT
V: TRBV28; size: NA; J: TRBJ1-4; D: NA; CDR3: CATGTGGGEKLFF; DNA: TGTGCCACCGGGACGGGGGGTGGCGAAAAACTGTTTTTT
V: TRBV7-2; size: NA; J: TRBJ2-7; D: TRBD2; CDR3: CASSRTSGYEQYF; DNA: TGTGCCAGCAGCCGGACTAGCGGCTACGAGCAGTACTTC